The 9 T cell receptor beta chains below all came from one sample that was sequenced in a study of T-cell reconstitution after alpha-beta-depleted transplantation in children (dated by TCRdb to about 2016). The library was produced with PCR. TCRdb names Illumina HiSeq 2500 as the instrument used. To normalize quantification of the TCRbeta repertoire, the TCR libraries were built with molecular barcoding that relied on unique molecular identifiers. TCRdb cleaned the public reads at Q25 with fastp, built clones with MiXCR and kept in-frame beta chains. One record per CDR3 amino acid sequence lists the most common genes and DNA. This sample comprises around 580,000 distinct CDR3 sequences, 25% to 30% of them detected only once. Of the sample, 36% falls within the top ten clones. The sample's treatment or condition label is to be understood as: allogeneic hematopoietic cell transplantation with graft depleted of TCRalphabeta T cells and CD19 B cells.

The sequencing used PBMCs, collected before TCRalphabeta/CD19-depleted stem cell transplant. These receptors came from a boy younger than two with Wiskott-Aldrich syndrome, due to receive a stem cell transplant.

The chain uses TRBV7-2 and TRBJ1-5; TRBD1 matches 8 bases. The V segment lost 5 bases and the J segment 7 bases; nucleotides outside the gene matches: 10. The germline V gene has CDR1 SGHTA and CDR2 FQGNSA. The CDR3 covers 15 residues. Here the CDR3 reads CASSPYTGGEQPQHF. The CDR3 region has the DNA TGTGCCAGCAGCCCCTATACAGGGGGTGAACAGCCCCAGCATTTT.

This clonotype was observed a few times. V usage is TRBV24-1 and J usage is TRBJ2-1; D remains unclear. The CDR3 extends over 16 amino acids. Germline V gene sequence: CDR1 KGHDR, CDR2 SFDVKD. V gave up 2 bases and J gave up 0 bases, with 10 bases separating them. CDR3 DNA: TGTGCCACCAGTGATTCCGACGCGAGCTCCTACAATGAGCAGTTCTTC. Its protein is CATSDSDASSYNEQFF.

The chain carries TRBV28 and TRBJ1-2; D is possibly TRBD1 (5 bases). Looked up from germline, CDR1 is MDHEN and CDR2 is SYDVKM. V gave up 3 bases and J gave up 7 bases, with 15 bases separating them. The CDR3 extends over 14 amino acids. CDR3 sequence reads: CASSFRAGMGGYTF. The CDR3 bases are TGTGCCAGCAGTTTCAGGGCAGGGATGGGTGGCTACACCTTC.

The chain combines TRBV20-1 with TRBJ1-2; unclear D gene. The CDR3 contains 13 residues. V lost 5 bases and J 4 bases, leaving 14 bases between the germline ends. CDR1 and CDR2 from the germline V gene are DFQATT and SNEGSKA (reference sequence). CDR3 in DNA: TGCAGTGCTCCCCTCGGGCCGGGCTATGGCTACACCTTC. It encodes CSAPLGPGYGYTF.

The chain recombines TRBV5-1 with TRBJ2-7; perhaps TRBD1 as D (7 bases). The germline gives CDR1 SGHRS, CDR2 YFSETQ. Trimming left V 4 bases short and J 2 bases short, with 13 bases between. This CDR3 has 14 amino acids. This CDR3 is CASSPEGAPYEQYF. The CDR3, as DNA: TGCGCCAGCAGCCCGGAGGGGGCTCCCTACGAGCAGTACTTC.

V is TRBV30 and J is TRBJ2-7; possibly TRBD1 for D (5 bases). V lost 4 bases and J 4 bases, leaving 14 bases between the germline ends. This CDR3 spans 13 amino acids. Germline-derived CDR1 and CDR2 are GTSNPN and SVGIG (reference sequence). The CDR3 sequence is CAWTPSGQYEQYF. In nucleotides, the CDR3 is TGTGCCTGGACCCCTTCAGGGCAGTACGAGCAGTACTTC.

The CDR3 here is CSARDWRGGDTGELFF. The CDR3 DNA follows: TGCAGTGCTAGAGATTGGAGGGGAGGGGACACCGGGGAGCTGTTTTTT. The chain has TRBV20-1 and TRBJ2-2, with 7 positions matching TRBD2. Germline CDR1 reads DFQATT; CDR2 reads SNEGSKA (reference sequence). The J segment lost 3 bases and the V segment lost 0 bases, leaving 7 bases of the junction unmatched. The CDR3 covers 16 residues.

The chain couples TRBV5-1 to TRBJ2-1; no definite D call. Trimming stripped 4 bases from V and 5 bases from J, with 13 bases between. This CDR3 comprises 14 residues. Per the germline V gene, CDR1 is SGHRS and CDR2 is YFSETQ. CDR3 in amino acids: CASSPWKTDNEQFF. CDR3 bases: TGCGCCAGCAGCCCCTGGAAGACGGACAATGAGCAGTTCTTC.

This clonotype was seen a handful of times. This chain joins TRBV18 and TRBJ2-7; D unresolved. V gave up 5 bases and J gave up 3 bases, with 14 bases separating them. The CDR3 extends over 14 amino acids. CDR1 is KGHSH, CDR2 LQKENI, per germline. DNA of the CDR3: TGTGCCAGCTCATTAGCACCACTTATCTACGAGCAGTACTTC. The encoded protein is CASSLAPLIYEQYF.